This T cell receptor beta chain was sequenced in a study of T cells in narcolepsy. Study-level findings and limits: Autoreactive clonotypes reportedly recurred in blood of same and different patients, not controls.

This CDR3 spans 15 amino acids. With V trimmed by 4 bases and J by 3 bases, 3 bases remained unmatched. CDR1 and CDR2 (germline): MDHEN, SYDVKM. In its sample, this clone was seen once. The antigen remains undetermined. Sequenced by immunoSEQ multiplex PCR; TCRdb stores in-frame clones only, minus some. In the table there are tens of thousands of clones, just under 85% of which are singletons. The chain carries TRBV28 and TRBJ2-1; 10 bases map to TRBD2. This sequence originates from a human donor with narcolepsy. The sequenced sample consisted of CD45RA- memory CD4+ T cells from PBMCs. The chain's CDR3 is CASSSSGSFYNEQFF. The DNA for the CDR3 is TGTGCCAGCAGTTCTAGCGGGAGTTTCTACAATGAGCAGTTCTTC.